This T cell receptor (beta chain) appears in the sequencing data of a study of blood T cell repertoires in COVID-19. Overall study: From T cells, B-cell-depleted T cells, or PBMCs came the material, which was cDNA or gDNA.

In the original workflow: Scientists estimated how many nucleated cells there were by amplifying reference gene primers. Clones were read by immunoSEQ multiplex PCR, and TCRdb kept only the in-frame ones, dropping some. V, J and clone size were drawn from that table, and D and trimming were deduced from the DNA. The table records around 270,000 clones, 80% to 90% of them present only once. Germline CDR1 and CDR2: MNHEY and SMNVEV (reference sequence). Trimming took 10 bases from V and 3 from J; bases not matched to a gene: 9. The CDR3 covers 15 residues. The chain has TRBV27 and TRBJ2-1, with 10 nucleotides matching TRBD2. The clonotype comes from a woman aged 45-65 years with acute or convalescent COVID-19. Sequencing used peripheral blood. The CDR3, as DNA: TGTGCCACCCACCCCGGGACTAGCGTCTACAATGAGCAGTTCTTC. Translating gives CATHPGTSVYNEQFF.